This TCR beta chain was sequenced during a study of blood T cell repertoires in COVID-19. At the level of the study: COVID-19 samples, acute and convalescent, were from the United States, Italy and Spain.

Assay: immunoSEQ multiplex PCR; the TCRdb copy retains only in-frame clones and omits some. This sample has roughly 68,000 clones; nearly 90% occur once, and the top ten carry 3.4%. The CDR3 spans 18 residues. V lost 3 bases to trimming and J lost 0 bases; unmatched junction nucleotides: 3. CDR1 SGHDN and CDR2 FVKESK come from the germline V gene. This receptor was identified in a woman in her 50s with COVID-19, enrolled during active disease. V is TRBV14 and J is TRBJ2-1; TRBD2 agrees at 15 bases. Sequences were obtained from peripheral blood. The CDR3 DNA reads as TGTGCCAGCAGCCACTCGGGACTAGCGGGAGGCTCCTACAATGAGCAGTTCTTC. The encoded protein is CASSHSGLAGGSYNEQFF.